This TCR beta chain was found in a study of T cell responses to AZD1222 COVID-19 vaccine (dated by TCRdb to about 2021). The study in broad terms: AZD1222 recipients whose second dose came at about 4 weeks and those whose second dose came at about 12 weeks were combined into one group, since spike-specific TCR depth and breadth did not differ between the two schedules. TCR sequencing was performed for 230 to 250 trial participants, of whom some 200 were given two doses of AZD1222 and approximately 25 were given two doses of MenACWY control vaccine. Trial participants were enrolled by age into subgroups of 18-55, 56-69 and 70-plus years, and 148, 28 and 57 TCR-sequenced participants, respectively, were included in these subgroups. General findings and caveats noted by the study authors: Epitopes outside the regions mutated in the B.1.351 and B.1.1.7 variants were reportedly recognized by nearly half of the unique spike-specific TCRs. Only a handful of AZD1222 recipients were SARS-CoV-2 seropositive at baseline, limiting conclusions about previously exposed vaccinees. In the small 56-69-year group, the increase in depth fell short of significance, most likely because of low power. No day 14 peak-response samples were available, so repertoires were characterized only after the peak T cell response. The vaccine-associated CD4 TCRs covered the entire spike protein, and the dominant responses fell in regions 160-218 and 743-854. A significant rise in spike-specific TCR breadth and depth was observed after two AZD1222 doses relative to day 0 and relative to MenACWY recipients. Participants were mostly white British and included more females than males, and it was suggested by the authors that clonal diversity may have been underestimated.

The time point label of this sample denotes: baseline before first vaccination. The vaccinee samples were drawn from two UK trials, COV001 and COV002, one of which was a single-blind randomized controlled phase 2/3 trial testing AZD1222 (ChAdOx1 nCoV-19) in healthy adults. For TCRbeta chain sequencing, PBMC samples were collected from trial participants at day 0 and at day 28 after the second dose. The CDR3 regions of human TCRbeta chains were analyzed by immunosequencing. In the authors' own workflow: TCRs in the repertoires were compared against a reference library of SARS-CoV-2-specific TCRs that had been generated with the MIRA antigen-specificity platform. Breadth was defined as the fraction of unique TCRs that were SARS-CoV-2-associated. Depth was defined as the fraction of total T cells that were SARS-CoV-2-associated. Using the MIRA data, each spike-specific TCR was mapped to the spike region that the TCR reacts to and placed in a CD4 or CD8 class. Log10-transformed breadth and depth values were compared by one-way ANOVA with Sidak's multiple comparisons tests. Not all clones reach the TCRdb copy of this immuneACCESS table, which keeps in-frame sequences only. Checked studies attribute under half of the gap to unresolved V genes and leave the rest unexplained. D and trimming were read from the DNA, whereas the V and J calls and clone size are those reported in that table. This sample lists 30,000 to 35,000 clones; more than 85% were detected once. Of the sample, about 50% falls within the top ten clones.

Comments on this clone: It has no known antigen specificity. No much larger clone exists at a distance of one base, and base qualities are not known.

This TCR was sampled from an adult in good health. Material: peripheral blood, obtained on day 0 of AZD1222 vaccination.

The CDR3 protein: CASSDRGDGNTIYF. The DNA reads TGTGCCAGCAGTGACCGGGGGGATGGAAACACCATATATTTT. Recombination linked TRBV2 to TRBJ1-3; 5 matching bases give a weak D call of TRBD1. The CDR3 sequence holds 14 residues, the cysteine and phenylalanine included. The sequence is cut down to CDR3 DNA, 42 bases in frame from base 1. Reading the germline V gene gives CDR1 SNHLY and CDR2 FYNNEI. V is reduced by 3 bases and J by 3 bases, leaving a spacing of 9 bases between them.